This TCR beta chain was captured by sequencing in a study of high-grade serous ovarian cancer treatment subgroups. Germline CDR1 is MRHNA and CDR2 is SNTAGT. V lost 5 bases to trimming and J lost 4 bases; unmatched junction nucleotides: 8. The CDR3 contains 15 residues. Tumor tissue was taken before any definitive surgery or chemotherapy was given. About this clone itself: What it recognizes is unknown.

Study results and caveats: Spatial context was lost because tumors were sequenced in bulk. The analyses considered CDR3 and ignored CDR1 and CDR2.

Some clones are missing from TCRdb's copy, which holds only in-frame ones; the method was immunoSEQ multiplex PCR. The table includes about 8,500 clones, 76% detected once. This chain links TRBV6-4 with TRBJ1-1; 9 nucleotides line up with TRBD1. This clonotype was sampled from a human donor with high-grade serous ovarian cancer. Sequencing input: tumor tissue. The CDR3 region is CASSPGTGSGTEAFF. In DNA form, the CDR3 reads TGTGCCAGCAGTCCCGGGACAGGGTCGGGCACTGAAGCTTTCTTT.